This T cell receptor (beta chain) emerged from a study of OX40 agonist ivuxolimab in advanced cancers. The wider study: With a range of roughly 23 to 90, age averaged about 58 years, and around 80% were male.

Only in-frame clones appear in the TCRdb table, and some are missing; sequencing was by immunoSEQ multiplex PCR. The top ten hold roughly 5% of the sample, which has more than 55,000 clones, 88% seen once. Germline values: CDR1 LNHDA, CDR2 SQIVND (reference sequence). The CDR3 runs to 13 residues. Trimming removed 7 bases at V and 0 bases at J, with 9 bases between. Patients had blood sampled at baseline and again on cycle 4 day 1 and cycle 7 day 1. The study, taken as a whole, reports: The average count of expanded clones was higher among CD8+ T cells than among CD4+. The study did not work out the antigen specificity of the expanded peripheral T cells.

Turning to this clone: Its target is unknown.

The rearrangement joins TRBV19 to TRBJ1-2, with no clear D. The sequence came from an adult with an advanced solid tumor such as melanoma, head and neck, liver or kidney cancer. Sample: CD4+ or CD8+ T cells sorted from blood, taken in a trial of the OX40 agonist ivuxolimab. The CDR3 region has the DNA TGTGCCAGTATGCCGGACGCTAACTATGGCTACACCTTC. Translation: CASMPDANYGYTF.